This T cell receptor beta chain was obtained from a study of post-analysis software for immune sequencing data. About the research overall: Relapsing-remitting, secondary progressive and progressive-relapsing multiple sclerosis were all included among the disease courses.

In the case of this clonotype: Its matching antigen is unknown.

Study conclusions and caveats: Patients with multiple sclerosis recorded significantly lower normalized Chao1 diversity than controls, the study found. In patients, TRBV5-6, TRBV5-1 and TRBV20-1 belonged to roughly five TRBV segments found more frequently than in controls.

Unique molecular identifiers were present in the TCR beta cDNA libraries. A population of 1 to 10 million T cells gave rise to roughly 490,000 cDNA molecules. TCRdb processed the PCR reads anew with MiXCR; each CDR3 protein has one entry. Seen here are approximately 460,000 distinct CDR3 sequences, approximately 45% observed once, and the top ten hold about 12%. Trimming shortened V by 5 bases and J by 6 bases, and 14 bases separated the two germline ends. The CDR3 has 14 amino acids. Sequencing was carried out using blood. The chain couples TRBV12-3 or TRBV12-4 to TRBJ1-5; D may be TRBD1 (6 bases). This clonotype was obtained from a girl aged 10 to 17 with multiple sclerosis. The chain's CDR3 is CASSDTGFAQPQHF. As DNA, the CDR3 is TGTGCCAGCAGTGATACAGGGTTTGCTCAGCCCCAGCATTTT.